This TCR beta chain was retrieved from a study of PD-1 blockade in mismatch repair-deficient tumors. Trimming took off 2 bases at V and 6 bases at J, with 10 bases between the two ends. Germline-derived CDR1 and CDR2 are KGHSH and LQKENI. This CDR3 region has 14 residues. Some clones are missing from TCRdb's copy, which holds only in-frame ones; the method was immunoSEQ multiplex PCR. The profile shows roughly 84,000 clones, 81% of them singletons. The rearrangement links TRBV18 to TRBJ1-4; D is unclear. This clonotype originated in an adult with mismatch repair-deficient cancer. This specimen consisted of peripheral blood, obtained 12 weeks after starting pembrolizumab. The CDR3 loop reads CASSPKGGDEKLFF. The CDR3 DNA follows: TGTGCCAGCTCACCAAAGGGAGGTGATGAAAAACTGTTTTTT.